This T cell receptor (beta chain) came from a study of cytomegalovirus exposure and HLA in healthy donors. The study, taken as a whole, reports: Common viral pathogens seemed to be connected with several of the most significant clusters, according to a later analysis.

The V end lost 0 bases, the J end lost 0 bases, and 11 bases lay between the germline ends. Germline loops: CDR1 KGHSH, CDR2 LQKENI. The CDR3 covers 16 residues. Notes on this clone: Its antigen is as yet unknown.

In the PCR, 60 Vbeta and 13 Jbeta primers were used. Assay: immunoSEQ multiplex PCR; the TCRdb copy retains only in-frame clones and omits some. This repertoire shows over 150,000 clones, 75% to 85% found once; its top ten account for 13%. The rearrangement uses TRBV18 and TRBJ1-2; D remains unclear. The origin of this receptor is a woman aged 50 to 60 in good health and CMV-seropositive. Material for sequencing was PBMCs. CDR3 in amino acids: CASSPPGTRANYGYTF. In DNA, the CDR3 is TGTGCCAGCTCACCACCGGGCACAAGAGCTAACTATGGCTACACCTTC.